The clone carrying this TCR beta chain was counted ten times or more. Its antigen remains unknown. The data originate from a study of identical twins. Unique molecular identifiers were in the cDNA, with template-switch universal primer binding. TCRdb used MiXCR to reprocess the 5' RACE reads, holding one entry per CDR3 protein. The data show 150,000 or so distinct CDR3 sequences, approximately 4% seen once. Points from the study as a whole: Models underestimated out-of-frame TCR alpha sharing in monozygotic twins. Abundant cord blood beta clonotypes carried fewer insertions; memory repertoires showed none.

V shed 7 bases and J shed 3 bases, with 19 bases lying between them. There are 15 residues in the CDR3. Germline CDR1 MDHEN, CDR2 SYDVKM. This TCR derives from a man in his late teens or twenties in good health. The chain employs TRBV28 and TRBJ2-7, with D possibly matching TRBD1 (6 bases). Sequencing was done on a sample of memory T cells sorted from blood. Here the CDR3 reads CASTLGSGAGYEQYF. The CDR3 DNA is TGTGCCAGCACCTTAGGTTCAGGGGCCGGCTACGAGCAGTACTTC.